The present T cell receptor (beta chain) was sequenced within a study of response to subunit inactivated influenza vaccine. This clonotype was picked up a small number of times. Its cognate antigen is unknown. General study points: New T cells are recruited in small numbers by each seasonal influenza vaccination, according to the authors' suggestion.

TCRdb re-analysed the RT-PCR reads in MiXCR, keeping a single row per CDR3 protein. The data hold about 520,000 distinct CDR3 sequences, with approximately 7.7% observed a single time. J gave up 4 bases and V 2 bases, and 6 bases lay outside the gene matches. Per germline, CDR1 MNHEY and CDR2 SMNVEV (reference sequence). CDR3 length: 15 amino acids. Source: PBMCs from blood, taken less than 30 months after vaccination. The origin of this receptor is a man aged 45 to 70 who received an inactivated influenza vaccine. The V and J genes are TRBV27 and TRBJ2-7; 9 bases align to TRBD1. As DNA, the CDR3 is TGTGCCAGCAGTTTACCAAAGACAGGGGGGTACGAGCAGTACTTC. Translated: CASSLPKTGGYEQYF.